Below are 15 T cell receptor beta chains sequenced from a single sample in a study of immune heterogeneity within non-small cell lung tumors. Amplification of TCR beta CDR3 was performed by multiplex PCR with 32 V and 13 J primers. From the multiplex PCR reads, TCRdb called clonotypes with MiXCR, one entry per CDR3 protein. Of about 13,000 distinct CDR3 sequences listed, about 25% are singletons. At approximately 570 ng per sample, bulk tumor genomic DNA provided the template. Every primary tumor yielded several biopsies, spaced far apart, that were taken during surgery. Curative operations were performed on patients who had untreated, newly diagnosed non-small cell lung cancer. The sequencing sample was made of lung tumor tissue. Receptor source: a man in his fifties with non-small cell lung cancer.

Details on this clonotype: The conserved closing phenylalanine or tryptophan is absent in this CDR3, likely reflecting a read error. The chain joins TRBV27 to TRBJ1-2; 7 positions match TRBD1. Germline loops: CDR1 MNHEY, CDR2 SMNVEV (reference sequence). This CDR3 has 13 residues. The J segment lost 8 bases and the V segment lost 6 bases, leaving 9 bases of the junction unmatched. The CDR3 nucleotides read TGTGCCAGCAGACCTACAGGGGCGGGGGGCTACACCTTA. This sequence encodes CASRPTGAGGYTL.

This clonotype was seen many times. The rearrangement links TRBV19 to TRBJ1-1, with D possibly matching TRBD1 (6 bases). V was cut by 10 bases and J by 0 bases, with 12 bases left in between. From germline, CDR1 is LNHDA and CDR2 SQIVND (reference sequence). This CDR3 has 13 amino acids. CDR3 in amino acids: CATGDTMNTEAFF. The CDR3 DNA is TGTGCCACAGGGGATACAATGAACACTGAAGCTTTCTTT.

This clonotype was detected many times. The rearrangement joins TRBV5-1 to TRBJ2-1; D might be TRBD1 or TRBD2, each matching 5 bases. From germline, CDR1 is SGHRS and CDR2 YFSETQ. The V end was cut by 4 bases, the J end by 4 bases, with 12 bases between. The CDR3 is 14 residues long. CDR3 sequence (DNA): TGCGCCAGCAGCGGTTGGGACCTATACAATGAGCAGTTCTTC. This encodes CASSGWDLYNEQFF.

J is TRBJ2-3 and V is TRBV24-1, with 7 bases aligning to TRBD1. V lost 7 bases and J lost 1; bases outside the gene matches: 4. Germline V gene lookup returns CDR1 KGHDR and CDR2 SFDVKD. The CDR3 has 14 amino acids. The CDR3 DNA reads TGTGCCACCAGGGACAGGTGGGGCACAGATACGCAGTATTTT. It yields the protein CATRDRWGTDTQYF.

This clonotype was found many times. The CDR3 protein is CASSFGQGDYEQYF. The DNA for the CDR3 is TGTGCCAGCAGCTTTGGACAGGGGGATTACGAGCAGTACTTC. This chain joins TRBV5-5 and TRBJ2-7; 10 bases fit TRBD1. This CDR3 is built from 14 residues. The V segment lost 2 bases and the J segment 4 bases; nucleotides outside the gene matches: 3. CDR1 and CDR2 (germline): SGHKS, YYEKEE (reference sequence).

This clonotype was counted at least ten times. This chain joins TRBV5-1 and TRBJ1-4, with 8 nucleotides matching TRBD1. After removal of 7 bases from V and 5 bases from J, the junction contained 7 bases not matched to a gene. The CDR3 contains 14 residues. Per germline, CDR1 SGHRS and CDR2 YFSETQ. This CDR3 is CASGAGTGNEKLFF. The CDR3 nucleotides read TGCGCCAGCGGGGCCGGGACAGGAAATGAAAAACTGTTTTTT.

This clonotype is medium-sized in the sample. In DNA form, the CDR3 reads TGTGCCAGCAGTGAGGGGACAGGGGGTTCCTACGAGCAGTACTTC. Its translation is CASSEGTGGSYEQYF. This chain uses TRBV6-1 with TRBJ2-7; TRBD1 matches 11 bases. The CDR3 consists of 15 residues. Germline CDR1 and CDR2: MNHNS and SASEGT. The ends lost 3 bases at V and 1 base at J; junction bases unmatched: 2.

As regards this clonotype: A much larger clone lies one base from this, so it may be a read error. The chain is built from TRBV5-1 and TRBJ1-2, with 7 positions matching TRBD1. Germline CDR1 is SGHRS and CDR2 is YFSETQ. V trimming: 4 bases; J trimming: 4 bases; junction bases outside the gene matches: 10. The CDR3 contains 15 residues. The CDR3 spells CASSNDREGVYGYTF. CDR3 bases: TGCGCCAGCAGCAACGACAGGGAGGGTGTCTATGGCTACACCTTC.

In its sample, this clonotype was seen many times. The V and J genes are TRBV12-3 or TRBV12-4 and TRBJ1-5; tentative D call: TRBD1 (5 bases). V lost 5 bases and J lost 4, with 9 bases in between. The CDR3 extends over 13 amino acids. The CDR3: CASSRDRNQPQHF. The CDR3 DNA reads as TGTGCCAGCAGTCGTGACAGAAATCAGCCCCAGCATTTT.

Details on this clonotype: This clone may be a read error of a much larger clone one base away. The chain recombines TRBV11-1 with TRBJ1-1, with D perhaps TRBD1 (5 bases). Germline V lookup: CDR1 SGHAT, CDR2 FQDESV (reference sequence). Trimming pared 3 bases from V and 7 bases from J, leaving 15 bases between. CDR3 length: 14 residues. This CDR3 is CASSFRAGKGEAFF. The CDR3 DNA reads as TGTGCCAGCAGCTTCAGGGCCGGGAAGGGTGAAGCTTTCTTT.

As concerns this clonotype: A read error may explain this, as a much larger clone is one base away. This chain links TRBV24-1 with TRBJ2-5, with D hard to call. CDR3 length: 16 residues. Deletions cut 3 bases from V and 2 bases from J, with 15 bases between. Germline V gives CDR1 KGHDR, CDR2 SFDVKD. The CDR3 DNA reads as TGTGCCACCAGTGATCGAAAGCCCGCGGAGCAAGAGACCCAGTACTTC. This gives the protein CATSDRKPAEQETQYF.

Regarding this clonotype: This clone may be a read error of a much larger clone one base away. CDR3 sequence reads: CASSFPTQRYF. The CDR3 bases are TGTGCCAGCAGCTTTCCGACTCAGCGGTACTTC. The rearrangement uses TRBV5-8 and TRBJ2-7; D gene unclear. Trimming removed 2 bases at V and 12 bases at J, with 12 bases between. CDR1 and CDR2 from the germline V gene are SGHTS and YDEGEE. CDR3 length: 11 amino acids.

As for this clonotype: A read error may be the cause here, since a much bigger clone is one base away. V is TRBV4-2 and J is TRBJ1-4; TRBD1 is a possible D gene (5 bases). Germline loops: CDR1 LGHNA, CDR2 YNFKEQ. The length of the CDR3 is 15 residues. In nucleotides, the CDR3 is TGTGCCAGCAGCCAAGAGGGACGAACTAATAAAAAACTGTTTTTT. It yields the protein CASSQEGRTNKKLFF.

To note about this clonotype: With a much larger clone just one base away, this may be a read error. CDR3: CASSLTAGLEGYTF. The CDR3 DNA reads TGTGCCAGCAGCTTAACAGCAGGATTGGAAGGCTACACCTTC. V usage is TRBV7-9 and J usage is TRBJ1-2; no clear D. V lost 2 bases and J 8 bases, leaving 15 bases between the germline ends. Germline V gives CDR1 SEHNR, CDR2 FQNEAQ (reference sequence). This CDR3 has 14 residues.

This clonotype is medium-sized by share. The V and J genes are TRBV2 and TRBJ2-7; 11 bases align to TRBD1. This CDR3 has 15 residues. The germline CDR1 and CDR2 sequences are SNHLY and FYNNEI. Trimming took 2 bases from V and 3 from J; bases not matched to a gene: 3. The CDR3 loop reads CASSEPGTGGYEQYF. Written as DNA, the CDR3 is TGTGCCAGCAGTGAACCCGGGACAGGGGGCTACGAGCAGTACTTC.